This TCR beta chain originates from a study of type 1 regulatory T cells (dated by TCRdb to the early 2020s). The study in broad terms: An in vitro protocol by which a Tr1-enriched, alloantigen-specific CD4 T cell product named T-allo10 was generated was characterized in the study. T-allo10 was under clinical evaluation in patients with hematological malignancies receiving allogeneic hematopoietic stem cell transplantation. Overall study outcomes, separate from this receptor: Compared with non-Tr1 cells, Tr1 cells had a TCR repertoire that was more restricted, a finding the study read as clonal expansion induced by alloantigen.

Unmatched junction bases come to 14, with V trimmed by 4 bases and J by 5 bases. The CDR3 has 17 amino acids, counting the end cysteine and phenylalanine. Of the read, only the CDR3 DNA is kept; its 51 bases are in frame from base 1. CDR1 SGHRS and CDR2 YFSETQ are derived from the germline V gene. For this clonotype: The antigen it binds to is not known. Per-nucleotide qualities are absent, and no much larger clonotype sits a single base away.

Instrument used: Illumina MiSeq. TCRdb handled the public reads itself, with Q25 trimming in fastp and clone calling in MiXCR, and kept productive beta chains. Each CDR3 protein gets just one entry, which takes the most common genes and DNA from the rows behind it. This sample lists 60,000 to 70,000 distinct CDR3 sequences; roughly 49% were detected once. Approximately 2% of the sample is taken by the ten largest. Material: cultured non-Tr1 T cells, either the whole culture or a sorted T cell fraction (not recorded which). According to the study, the label for this sample's cell subset or site signals: non-Tr1 population from the T-allo10 product. The TCR originated in a human donor in good health. The rearranged segments are TRBV5-1 and TRBJ1-2, and 10 junction bases match TRBD1. The CDR3 region reads CASSGTPGQGSVYGYTF. The sequenced DNA is TGCGCCAGCAGCGGAACACCGGGACAGGGGTCTGTTTATGGCTACACCTTC.